The sequence of this T cell receptor (beta chain) was determined in a study of cytomegalovirus exposure and HLA in healthy donors. Study-wide results and limits: A later examination showed that TCR association rates differed by HLA locus, with DRB1 most and HLA-C fewest.

Remarks on this clone: Its antigen is as yet unknown.

V gave up 3 bases and J gave up 6 bases, with 9 bases separating them. CDR1 is MDHEN and CDR2 is SYDVKM in the germline V gene. The CDR3 has 12 amino acids. PCR used 60 Vbeta primers and 13 Jbeta primers. Sequenced by immunoSEQ multiplex PCR; TCRdb stores in-frame clones only, minus some. The sample lists roughly 120,000 clones; 67% were seen once. This TCR derives from a man between 18 and 29 years old in good health and CMV-seropositive. What was sequenced was PBMCs. The chain combines TRBV28 with TRBJ2-7; D possibly corresponds to TRBD1 (6 bases). CDR3 sequence: CASSLGTREQYF. CDR3 DNA: TGTGCCAGCAGTTTGGGGACACGCGAGCAGTACTTC.